The 14 T cell receptor beta chains in this list originate from one sample, sequenced in a study of blood T cells in healthy people across ages. Next came a second PCR, run for about 6 to 11 cycles, which used a sample-barcoded 5' primer along with a J-beta primer mix. TCRdb used MiXCR to reprocess the 5' RACE reads, holding one entry per CDR3 protein. This sample carries about 540,000 distinct CDR3 sequences, 24% of them seen once, and the ten largest clones take approximately 8.7%. These same records also appear under a second study, on T cells of mothers and their children.

The sequencing input was blood. Source of these receptors: a boy under 18 in good health.

V usage is TRBV19 and J usage is TRBJ2-5; possible D gene TRBD1, 5 bases. The J call is doubtful: the DNA matches TRBJ2-7 better. Germline loops: CDR1 LNHDA, CDR2 SQIVND (reference sequence). There are 15 residues in the CDR3. CDR3 amino acids: CASSIIGHQSYEQYF. The CDR3 region has the DNA TGTGCCAGTAGTATAATAGGACACCAGTCCTACGAGCAGTACTTC.

The V gene is TRBV28, the J gene TRBJ1-1; D unclear. The V gene's germline CDR1 is MDHEN and CDR2 SYDVKM. This CDR3 contains 13 residues. V was clipped by 11 bases and J by 1 base, with 14 bases between them. This CDR3 is CAPQASQNTEAFF. The CDR3 nucleotides read TGTGCCCCTCAAGCGAGCCAGAACACTGAAGCTTTCTTT.

This clonotype has more than one count but fewer than ten. The chain links TRBV24-1 to TRBJ2-1; D may be TRBD2 (5 bases). This CDR3 has 15 residues. CDR1 and CDR2 from the germline V gene are KGHDR and SFDVKD. Trimming cost V 3 bases and J 0 bases, with 8 bases left between them. CDR3 in DNA: TGTGCCACCAGTGATCGAGGGAGCTCCTACAATGAGCAGTTCTTC. This gives the protein CATSDRGSSYNEQFF.

The chain carries TRBV6-6 and TRBJ1-6; 7 bases fit TRBD1. Losses at the gene ends were 6 bases for V and 9 bases for J; bases not matched to a gene: 14. The CDR3 contains 16 residues. Per germline, CDR1 MNHNY and CDR2 SVGAGI (reference sequence). The CDR3 DNA reads as TGTGCCAGCAGCTATAAATCCGGGACAGTAGGTTCACCCCTCCACTTT. Protein product: CASSYKSGTVGSPLHF.

Notes on this clonotype: A much larger clone sits a single nucleotide away, making a read error possible. V and J are TRBV7-2 and TRBJ2-7; no reliable D call. With the DNA end fitting TRBJ2-1 better, the J assignment may be wrong. Germline lookup yields CDR1 SGHTA and CDR2 FQGNSA. This CDR3 has 11 amino acids. As DNA, the CDR3 is TGTGCCAGCACCTTTTACAATGAGCAGTTCTTC. Protein sequence: CASTFYNEQFF.

This clonotype was counted only a few times. The chain uses TRBV5-1 and TRBJ2-1, with a possible D match to TRBD2 (5 bases). Germline CDR1 SGHRS, CDR2 YFSETQ. Trimming cost V 7 bases and J 4 bases, with 21 bases left between them. The CDR3 covers 16 residues. CDR3 DNA: TGCGCCAGCGCGATTGAGGAGTGGCGGGCTTACAATGAGCAGTTCTTC. Translating gives CASAIEEWRAYNEQFF. The variable domain in full, completed from reference TRBV5-1 and TRBJ2-1, reads KAGVTQTPRYLIKTRGQQVTLSCSPISGHRSVSWYQQTPGQGLQFLFEYFSETQRNKGNFPGRFSGRQFSNSRSEMNVSTLELGDSALYLCASAIEEWRAYNEQFFGPGTRLTVL.

The DNA for the CDR3 is TGTGCCAGCAGCGCTGGAAGAAACCCAGATACGCAGTATTTT. This gives the protein CASSAGRNPDTQYF. The V gene is TRBV9, the J gene TRBJ2-3, with D unclear. Germline V gene data show CDR1 as SGDLS and CDR2 as YYNGEE. The V and J ends lost 3 bases and 4 bases respectively, with 12 bases between them. The CDR3 sequence is 14 residues long.

The chain is built from TRBV5-6 and TRBJ1-5, with TRBD1 identical over 7 bases. The V gene's germline CDR1 is SGHDT and CDR2 YYEEEE. CDR3 length equals 16 residues. J was trimmed by 6 bases and V by 3 bases; bases with no gene match: 12. The CDR3 protein is CASSSGRGRQGQPQHF. CDR3 sequence (DNA): TGTGCCAGCAGCTCAGGAAGAGGGCGACAGGGTCAGCCCCAGCATTTT.

This chain connects TRBV12-3 or TRBV12-4 to TRBJ2-1; D might be TRBD1 (6 bases). The CDR3 has 14 residues. V was pared by 7 bases and J by 8 bases, with 18 bases between. Written as DNA, the CDR3 is TGTGCCAGCACCCAGGGTGCAGGGGTTTATGAGCAGTTCTTC. Its protein is CASTQGAGVYEQFF.

This sequence joins TRBV5-1 and TRBJ2-1; tentative D call: TRBD1 (5 bases). Germline V gene lookup returns CDR1 SGHRS and CDR2 YFSETQ. The CDR3 is 16 amino acids. The V and J ends lost 4 bases and 0 bases respectively, with 14 bases between them. CDR3 region: CASSPVGLSSYNEQFF. The CDR3 DNA sequence: TGCGCCAGCAGCCCTGTGGGGCTTAGCTCCTACAATGAGCAGTTCTTC.

The genes are TRBV4-3 and TRBJ1-2; TRBD1 might be the D (5 bases). Germline V gives CDR1 LGHNA, CDR2 YSLEER. The CDR3 covers 14 residues. V was pared by 3 bases and J by 6 bases, with 14 bases between. The CDR3 spells CASSQSGPLDGYTF. The CDR3 nucleotides read TGCGCCAGCAGCCAGTCGGGACCACTTGATGGCTACACCTTC.

V and J are TRBV12-3 or TRBV12-4 and TRBJ1-2; TRBD1 is a possible D gene (6 bases). The CDR3 totals 11 residues. Trimming removed 9 bases from V and 7 bases from J, with 12 bases in between. The CDR3 DNA reads TGTGCCAGTGACGGACAGTTTGGCTACACCTTC. It codes for CASDGQFGYTF.

The rearrangement links TRBV7-6 to TRBJ2-2; D is ambiguous. CDR1 is SGHVS, CDR2 FNYEAQ, per germline. The CDR3 has 14 amino acids. V lost 7 bases, J lost 4 bases, and 13 bases lay in between. Here the CDR3 DNA reads TGTGCCAGCACCGTTCCAGACGGCACCGGGGAGCTGTTTTTT. Protein: CASTVPDGTGELFF.

The genes are TRBV20-1 and TRBJ2-5; D is undetermined. Germline values: CDR1 DFQATT, CDR2 SNEGSKA (reference sequence). The CDR3 extends over 15 amino acids. V lost 3 bases to trimming and J lost 1 base, with 15 bases between them. CDR3 bases: TGCAGTGCTAGGGACCCCTGGTTTGGCCAAGAGACCCAGTACTTC. Translated: CSARDPWFGQETQYF.